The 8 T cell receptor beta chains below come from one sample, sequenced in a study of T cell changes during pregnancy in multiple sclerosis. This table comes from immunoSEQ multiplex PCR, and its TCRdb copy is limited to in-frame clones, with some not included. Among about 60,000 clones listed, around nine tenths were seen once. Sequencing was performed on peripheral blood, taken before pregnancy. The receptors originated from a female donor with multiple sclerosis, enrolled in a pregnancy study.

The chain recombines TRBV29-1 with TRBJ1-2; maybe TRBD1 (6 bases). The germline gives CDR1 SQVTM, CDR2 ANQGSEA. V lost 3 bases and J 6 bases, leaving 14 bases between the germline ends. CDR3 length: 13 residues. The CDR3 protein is CSVDSPQGNGYTF. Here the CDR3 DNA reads TGCAGCGTTGACTCCCCACAGGGAAATGGCTACACCTTC.

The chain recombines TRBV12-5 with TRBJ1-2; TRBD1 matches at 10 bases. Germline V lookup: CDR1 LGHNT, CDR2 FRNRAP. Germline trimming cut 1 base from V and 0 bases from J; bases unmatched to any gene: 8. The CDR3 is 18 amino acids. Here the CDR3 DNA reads TGTGCTAGTGGTTTGGGGGCTCGACAGGGGGCGACTAACTATGGCTACACCTTC. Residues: CASGLGARQGATNYGYTF.

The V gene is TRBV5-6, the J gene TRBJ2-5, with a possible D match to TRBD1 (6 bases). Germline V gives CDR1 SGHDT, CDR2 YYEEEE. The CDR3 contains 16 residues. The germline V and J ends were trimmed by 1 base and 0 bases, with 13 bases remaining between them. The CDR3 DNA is TGTGCCAGCAGCTTGCGGCAGGGGACCTACCAAGAGACCCAGTACTTC. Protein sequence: CASSLRQGTYQETQYF. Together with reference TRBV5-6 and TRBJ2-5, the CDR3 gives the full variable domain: DAGVTQSPTHLIKTRGQQVTLRCSPKSGHDTVSWYQQALGQGPQFIFQYYEEEERQRGNFPDRFSGHQFPNYSSELNVNALLLGDSALYLCASSLRQGTYQETQYFGPGTRLLVL.

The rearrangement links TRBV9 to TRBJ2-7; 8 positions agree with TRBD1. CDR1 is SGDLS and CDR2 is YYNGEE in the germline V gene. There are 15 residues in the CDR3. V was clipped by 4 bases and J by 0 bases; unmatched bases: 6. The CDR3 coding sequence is TGTGCCAGCAGCCCTGGGGACAGGAGCTCCTACGAGCAGTACTTC. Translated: CASSPGDRSSYEQYF.

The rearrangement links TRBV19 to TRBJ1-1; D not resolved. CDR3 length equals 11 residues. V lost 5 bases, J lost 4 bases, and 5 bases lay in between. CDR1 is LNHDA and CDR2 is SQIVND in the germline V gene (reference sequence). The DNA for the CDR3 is TGTGCCAGTAGTGGGAGCACTGAAGCTTTCTTT. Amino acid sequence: CASSGSTEAFF.

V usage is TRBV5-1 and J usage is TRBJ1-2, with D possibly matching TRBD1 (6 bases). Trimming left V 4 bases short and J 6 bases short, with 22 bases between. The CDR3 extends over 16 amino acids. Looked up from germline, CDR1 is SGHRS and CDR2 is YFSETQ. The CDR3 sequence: CASSIRPGTGSDGYTF. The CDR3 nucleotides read TGCGCCAGCAGCATAAGGCCCGGTACAGGGTCTGATGGCTACACCTTC.

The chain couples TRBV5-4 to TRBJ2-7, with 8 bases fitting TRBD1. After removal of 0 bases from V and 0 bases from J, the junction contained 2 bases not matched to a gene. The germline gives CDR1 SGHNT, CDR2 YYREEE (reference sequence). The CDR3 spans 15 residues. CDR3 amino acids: CASSLAGQGSYEQYF. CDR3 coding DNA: TGTGCCAGCAGCTTGGCCGGACAGGGCTCCTACGAGCAGTACTTC.

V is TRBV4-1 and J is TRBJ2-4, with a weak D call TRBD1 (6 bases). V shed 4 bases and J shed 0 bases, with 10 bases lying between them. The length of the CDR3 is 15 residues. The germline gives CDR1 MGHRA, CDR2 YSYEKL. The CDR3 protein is CASSLNRVAKNIQYF. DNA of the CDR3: TGCGCCAGCAGCCTCAACAGGGTAGCCAAAAACATTCAGTACTTC.